These T cell receptor beta chains were read from a single sample in a study of blood T cells in healthy people across ages. From the 5' RACE reads, TCRdb called clonotypes with MiXCR, one entry per CDR3 protein. The sample yields about 1.4 million distinct CDR3 sequences, roughly 60% seen once. Sequencing was done on a sample of blood. The receptors come from a man between 18 and 35 years old in good health. CDR3s include the opening cysteine and the closing phenylalanine or tryptophan. A D gene is named only where the DNA matches it firmly. Clone sizes are given selectively: once, few, many, or a class where the clone is expanded.

V,J,size,D,length,DNA,CDR3
TRBV21-1,TRBJ2-7,few,NA,13,TGTGCCAGCTCTAAGGGGTTCTCCCACGAGCAGTACTTC,CASSKGFSHEQYF
TRBV6-6,TRBJ1-1,NA,NA,12,TGTGCCAGCAATACAGCGAACACTGAAGCTTTCTTT,CASNTANTEAFF
TRBV3-1,TRBJ2-1,NA,TRBD2,17,TGTGCCAGCAGCCAAGGTGGGCTAGCGGGAGTAGGGAATGAGCAGTTCTTC,CASSQGGLAGVGNEQFF
TRBV12-3/TRBV12-4,TRBJ2-1,once,TRBD2,15,TGTGCCAGTAGCCCCCTTAGCGGGAGATTAGGTGAGCAGTTCTTC,CASSPLSGRLGEQFF
TRBV6-2/TRBV6-3,TRBJ2-7,NA,NA,12,TGTGCCAGCAGTCAACTACACTACGAGCAGTACTTC,CASSQLHYEQYF
TRBV29-1,TRBJ1-2,NA,NA,13,TGCAGCGTTGAAGTGGGGGGAAGGGATGGCTACACCTTC,CSVEVGGRDGYTF
TRBV29-1,TRBJ2-1,NA,TRBD2,21,TGCAGCGCCTTAGGACTAGCGGGACTCTTCCGCGATTTTAGCTCCTACAATGAGCAGTTCTTC,CSALGLAGLFRDFSSYNEQFF
TRBV11-2,TRBJ1-1,NA,TRBD1,13,TGTGCCAGCAGCTTAGGTGACAGGGATGAAGCTTTCTTT,CASSLGDRDEAFF
TRBV10-2,TRBJ1-1,NA,NA,16,TGCGCCAGCAGTGACCCCGGGCGGGGCCTGAACACTGAAGCTTTCTTT,CASSDPGRGLNTEAFF
TRBV2,TRBJ2-7,NA,NA,16,TGTGCCAGCAGTCAGGGGAGGGCGCCCCACTCCTACGAGCAGTACTTC,CASSQGRAPHSYEQYF
TRBV13,TRBJ2-7,once,NA,13,TGTGCCAGCAGCTCGACAAAAACCTACGAGCAGTACTTC,CASSSTKTYEQYF
TRBV27,TRBJ2-7,NA,TRBD2,15,TGTGCCAGCAAGCTTAATAGCGGGAGTGGCAATGAGCAGTACTTC,CASKLNSGSGNEQYF
TRBV3-1,TRBJ2-3,NA,TRBD1,14,TGTGCCACCTCCGGGACAGGGGGAACGGATACGCAGTATTTT,CATSGTGGTDTQYF
TRBV7-8,TRBJ2-7,NA,NA,15,TGTGCCAGCAGCTTTTTCTCCAGGGACTCCTACGAGCAGTACTTC,CASSFFSRDSYEQYF
TRBV10-1,TRBJ2-3,NA,TRBD2,17,TGCGCCAGCGCATCGGGACTAGCGGGAGAGGGCACAGATACGCAGTATTTT,CASASGLAGEGTDTQYF
TRBV7-8,TRBJ2-7,once,NA,14,TGTGCCAGCAGCCCACGACATTTCTCCTACGAGCAGTACTTC,CASSPRHFSYEQYF
TRBV10-3,TRBJ1-2,NA,NA,15,TGTGCCATCAGTGAGTCGGCAGGGGCGATGGATGGCTACACCTTC,CAISESAGAMDGYTF
TRBV4-1,TRBJ1-1,NA,NA,14,TGCGCCAGCAGCCAACCAGGGTGGGACACTGAAGCTTTCTTT,CASSQPGWDTEAFF
TRBV20-1,TRBJ2-7,few,NA,11,TGCAGTGCTAGGGAAAACTACGAGCAGTACTTC,CSARENYEQYF
TRBV27,TRBJ2-2,NA,NA,14,TGTGCCAGCAGTTTACTAGGGGGGGCCGGGGAGCTGTTTTTT,CASSLLGGAGELFF
TRBV12-3/TRBV12-4,TRBJ2-1,NA,TRBD2,15,TGTGCCAGCGGGACTAGCGGGAGGGCCGGGAATGAGCAGTTCTTC,CASGTSGRAGNEQFF
TRBV19,TRBJ2-1,NA,NA,14,TGTGCCAGTGGGTGGGGGGCGCCCCCCAATGAGCAGTTCTTC,CASGWGAPPNEQFF
TRBV4-3,TRBJ1-2,NA,TRBD1,15,TGCGCCAGCAGCGCCCCGGGACAGGATAACTATGGCTACACCTTC,CASSAPGQDNYGYTF
TRBV7-9,TRBJ2-1,few,NA,13,TGTGCCAGCAGTACCGATGAGGTCGCCGGGCAGTTCTTC,CASSTDEVAGQFF
TRBV5-1,TRBJ1-2,NA,NA,12,TGCGCCAGCAGCTCGGGACTAATTGGCTACACCTTC,CASSSGLIGYTF
TRBV11-3,TRBJ1-1,once,NA,13,TGTGCCAGCAGCGCGGGACTCCTCACTGAAGCTTTCTTT,CASSAGLLTEAFF
TRBV27,TRBJ2-1,NA,NA,15,TGTGCCAGCAGTTTCTCAGACAGGACTTACAATGAGCAGTTCTTC,CASSFSDRTYNEQFF
TRBV20-1,TRBJ2-7,NA,NA,14,TGCAGTGCTTTTAGCGGTCCCTCCTACAATGAGCAGTACTTC,CSAFSGPSYNEQYF
TRBV29-1,TRBJ2-6,many,NA,18,TGCAGCGTTTACGGGTGGGGCACCTCAAGCTCTGGGGCCAACGTCCTGACTTTC,CSVYGWGTSSSGANVLTF
TRBV4-2,TRBJ2-5,once,TRBD2,14,TGTGCCAGCAGCCAAGACGGGGGGGCTAATGAGCAGTACTTC,CASSQDGGANEQYF
TRBV7-2,TRBJ2-3,NA,TRBD2,17,TGTGCCAGCAGCACCCGAAAGCGGGGAATAAGCACAGATACGCAGTATTTT,CASSTRKRGISTDTQYF
TRBV7-6,TRBJ2-1,NA,TRBD2,14,TGTGCCAGCAGCTTAGTGTCTAGCGGGGAGGAGCAGTTCTTC,CASSLVSSGEEQFF
TRBV28,TRBJ2-7,NA,TRBD1,14,TGTGCCAGCAGCAGACGACAGGGCACGCATGAGCAGTACTTC,CASSRRQGTHEQYF
TRBV5-1,TRBJ1-2,few,NA,14,TGCGCCAGCAGCTTACAGGACGCTAACTATGGCTACACCTTC,CASSLQDANYGYTF
TRBV12-3/TRBV12-4,TRBJ1-1,NA,NA,13,TGTGCCAGCAGTTTATACCTGAACACTGAAGCTTTCTTT,CASSLYLNTEAFF
TRBV25-1,TRBJ2-7,few,TRBD1,16,TGTGCCAGCAGTGTCTCGACAGGGGGCTACTCCTACGAGCAGTACTTC,CASSVSTGGYSYEQYF
TRBV4-1,TRBJ1-1,NA,NA,13,TGCGCCAGCAGGCGGGACACAAGGACTGAAGCTTTCTTT,CASRRDTRTEAFF
TRBV12-3/TRBV12-4,TRBJ1-2,NA,NA,13,TGTGCCAGCAGCTTCGAACTTGTCTATGGCTACACCTTC,CASSFELVYGYTF
TRBV9,TRBJ2-5,NA,TRBD2,17,TGTGCCAGCAGCCCCCGGGCTAGCGGGGGGGCCCAAGAGACCCAGTACTTC,CASSPRASGGAQETQYF
TRBV5-6,TRBJ1-1,NA,NA,14,TGTGCCAGCACCCTAAGGTGGGGGTACACTGAAGCTTTCTTT,CASTLRWGYTEAFF
TRBV4-1,TRBJ2-7,NA,TRBD1,14,TGCGCCAGCAGCCATGGGGACAGGGGTTACGAGCAGTACTTC,CASSHGDRGYEQYF
TRBV10-3,TRBJ2-7,NA,TRBD2,15,TGTGCCTACGCCGCTCTAGCGGGACTCTCCTACGAGCAGTACTTC,CAYAALAGLSYEQYF
TRBV7-6,TRBJ2-7,NA,NA,16,TGTGCCAGCAGCCCAGCAGGGGGGGGTCAAACCTACGAGCAGTACTTC,CASSPAGGGQTYEQYF
TRBV7-2,TRBJ1-6,NA,TRBD1,15,TGTGCCAGCAGCTTACCCGACAGGGCAAATTCACCCCTCCACTTT,CASSLPDRANSPLHF
TRBV27,TRBJ1-2,NA,TRBD1,15,TGTGCCAGCAGTCGTACAGGGGGGTTTGTTTTTGGCTACACCTTC,CASSRTGGFVFGYTF
TRBV29-1,TRBJ1-2,NA,TRBD1,17,TGCAGCGTTGACCCGGGACAGGGGGTATTTATGACTAATGGCTACACCTTC,CSVDPGQGVFMTNGYTF
TRBV3-1,TRBJ2-3,NA,NA,14,TGTGCCAGCAGCCAACTTCTTAGAACAGATACGCAGTATTTT,CASSQLLRTDTQYF
TRBV5-5,TRBJ1-1,NA,TRBD1,14,TGTGCCAGCAGGGCCGGGACAGTGATGTCTGAAGCTTTCTTT,CASRAGTVMSEAFF
TRBV3-1,TRBJ1-2,few,NA,16,TGTGCCAGCAGCCAAGACCCCAATACCCTGAGCTATGGCTACACCTTC,CASSQDPNTLSYGYTF
TRBV3-1,TRBJ2-2,NA,TRBD2,18,TGTGCCAGCAGTCCCCCGGGACTAGCGGGAGCGAACACCGGGGAGCTGTTTTTT,CASSPPGLAGANTGELFF
TRBV11-2,TRBJ2-7,NA,TRBD2,15,TGTGCCAGCAGCTTATTGGCTAGCGGGAGTAACGAGCAGTACTTC,CASSLLASGSNEQYF
TRBV28,TRBJ2-7,NA,TRBD1,15,TGTGCCAGCACTCGGACAGGGGGCATTGGGAATGAGCAGTACTTC,CASTRTGGIGNEQYF
TRBV9,TRBJ1-1,NA,TRBD1,12,TGTGCCAGCAGCGTGGCAGGGGGTAGCGCTTTCTTT,CASSVAGGSAFF
TRBV2,TRBJ2-3,NA,NA,14,TGTGCCAGCAGTAAGACTAGTTTCACAGATACGCAGTATTTT,CASSKTSFTDTQYF
TRBV6-5,TRBJ2-5,NA,NA,13,TGTGCCAGCAGTTACACGGGCTACATGGCCCAGTACTTC,CASSYTGYMAQYF
TRBV10-1,TRBJ2-3,few,NA,16,TGCGCCAGCAGTGATAACAGCCGAGAATTCACAGATACGCAGTATTTT,CASSDNSREFTDTQYF